The clone carrying this T cell receptor beta chain was counted at least ten times. The antigen is unknown. This specimen belongs to a study of regulatory T cells in long-lasting Graves disease. General observations from the study: With persistent disease, TRBV28, TRBJ1-2 and TRBJ2-5 were the favored segments.

The time point: newly diagnosed GD, antithyroid drugs for less than 3 months. PBMCs provided the RNA from which the TCR library was made. Arm-PCR with iRepertoire HTBI primers amplified the CDR3 regions for these TCR beta libraries. TCRdb reprocessed the multiplex PCR reads with MiXCR, giving one entry per CDR3 protein. The data show about 440,000 distinct CDR3 sequences, 16% seen once. The V segment lost 2 bases and the J segment 2 bases; nucleotides outside the gene matches: 5. The CDR3 length is 18 residues. The germline gives CDR1 SGHRS, CDR2 YFSETQ. This sample was also put to use in a study of T cells in Graves' hyperthyroidism and ophthalmopathy. That work adds: First-round RT-PCR of the TCR CDR3 relied on the HTBI primer set.

The source material was peripheral blood mononuclear cells (PBMCs), sampled at new diagnosis, from a patient treated with antithyroid drugs. This receptor was obtained from a young woman with Graves disease. This chain joins TRBV5-1 and TRBJ2-3, with TRBD2 matching over 16 bases. The CDR3 DNA follows: TGCGCCAGCAGCTTCGGGACTAGCGGGAGGGCCATCACAGATACGCAGTATTTT. Protein sequence: CASSFGTSGRAITDTQYF.